The clone carrying this T cell receptor beta chain appeared once. This sample stems from a study of T cell responses to AZD1222 COVID-19 vaccine. Unmatched junction bases numbered 6, after V lost 3 bases and J lost 3 bases. The length of the CDR3 is 16 residues. From germline, CDR1 is LNHDA and CDR2 SQIVND (reference sequence). Clones were sequenced by immunoSEQ multiplex PCR, and TCRdb holds only the in-frame ones, with some missing. The data hold some 150,000 clones, with 80% to 90% observed a single time. The receptor's source is an adult in good health. The source material was peripheral blood, sampled on day 0 of AZD1222 vaccination. The chain recombines TRBV19 with TRBJ2-1; TRBD2 aligns across 9 bases. This chain's CDR3 is CASSISGSLLYNEQFF. The CDR3 DNA follows: TGTGCCAGTAGTATTAGCGGGAGCCTTCTCTACAATGAGCAGTTCTTC.